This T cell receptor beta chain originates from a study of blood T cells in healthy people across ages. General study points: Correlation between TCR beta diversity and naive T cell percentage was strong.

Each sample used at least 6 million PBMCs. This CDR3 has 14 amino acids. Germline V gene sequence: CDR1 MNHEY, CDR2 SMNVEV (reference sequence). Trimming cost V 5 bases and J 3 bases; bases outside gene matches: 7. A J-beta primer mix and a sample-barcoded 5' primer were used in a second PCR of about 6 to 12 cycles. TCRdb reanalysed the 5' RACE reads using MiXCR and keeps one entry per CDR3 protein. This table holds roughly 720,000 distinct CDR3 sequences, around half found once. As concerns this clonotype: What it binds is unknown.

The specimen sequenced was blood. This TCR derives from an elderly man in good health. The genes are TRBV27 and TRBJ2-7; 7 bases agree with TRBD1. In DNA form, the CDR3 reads TGTGCCAGCAGTCCCCGATGGACAGGCTACGAGCAGTACTTC. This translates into CASSPRWTGYEQYF.